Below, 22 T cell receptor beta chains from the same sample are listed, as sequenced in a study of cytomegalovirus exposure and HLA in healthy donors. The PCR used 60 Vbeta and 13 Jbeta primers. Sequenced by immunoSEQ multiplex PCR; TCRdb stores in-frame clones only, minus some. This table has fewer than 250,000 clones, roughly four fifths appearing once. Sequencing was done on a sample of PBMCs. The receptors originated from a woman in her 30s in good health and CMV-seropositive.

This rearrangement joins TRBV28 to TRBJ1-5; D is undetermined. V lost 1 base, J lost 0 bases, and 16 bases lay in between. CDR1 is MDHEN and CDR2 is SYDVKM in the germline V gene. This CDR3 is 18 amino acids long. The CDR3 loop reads CASSLFWTRENSNQPQHF. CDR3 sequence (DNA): TGTGCCAGCAGTTTATTTTGGACGAGGGAAAATAGCAATCAGCCCCAGCATTTT.

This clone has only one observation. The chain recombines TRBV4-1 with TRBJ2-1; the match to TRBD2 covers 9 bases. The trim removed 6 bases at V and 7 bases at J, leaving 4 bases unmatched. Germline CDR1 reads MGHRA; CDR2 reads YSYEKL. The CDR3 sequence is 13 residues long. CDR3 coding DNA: TGCGCCAGCAGTCCCGCGGGAGGGAATGAGCAGTTCTTC. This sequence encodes CASSPAGGNEQFF.

The CDR3 protein is CASSSSTGTYYNEQFF. The CDR3, as DNA: TGTGCCAGCAGCTCAAGTACCGGGACATATTACAATGAGCAGTTCTTC. V usage is TRBV7-9 and J usage is TRBJ2-1, with a tentative D call TRBD1 (6 bases). This CDR3 has 16 amino acids. Germline V lookup: CDR1 SEHNR, CDR2 FQNEAQ (reference sequence). V was shortened by 4 bases and J by 4 bases, with 17 bases between the two germline ends. The whole variable domain, remainder taken from reference TRBV7-9 and TRBJ2-1, is DTGVSQNPRHKITKRGQNVTFRCDPISEHNRLYWYRQTLGQGPEFLTYFQNEAQLEKSRLLSDRFSAERPKGSFSTLEIQRTEQGDSAMYLCASSSSTGTYYNEQFFGPGTRLTVL.

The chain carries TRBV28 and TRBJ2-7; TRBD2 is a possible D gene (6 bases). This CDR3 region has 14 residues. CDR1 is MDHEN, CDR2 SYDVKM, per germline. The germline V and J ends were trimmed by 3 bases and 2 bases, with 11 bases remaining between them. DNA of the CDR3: TGTGCCAGCAGTTTTCCGGGGGTTGCCTACGAGCAGTACTTC. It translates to CASSFPGVAYEQYF.

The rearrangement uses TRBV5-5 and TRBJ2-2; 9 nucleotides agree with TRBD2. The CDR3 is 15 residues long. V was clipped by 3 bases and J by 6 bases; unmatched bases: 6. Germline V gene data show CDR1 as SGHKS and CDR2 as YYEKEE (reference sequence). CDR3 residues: CASSSTRGRAGELFF. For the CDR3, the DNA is TGTGCCAGCAGCTCAACCCGCGGGAGGGCCGGGGAGCTGTTTTTT.

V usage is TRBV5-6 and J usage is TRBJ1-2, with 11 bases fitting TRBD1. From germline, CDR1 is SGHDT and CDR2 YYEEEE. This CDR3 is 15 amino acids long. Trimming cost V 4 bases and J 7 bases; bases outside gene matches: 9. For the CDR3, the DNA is TGTGCCAGCAGCCCCTGGACAGGGGGCATGGGTGGCTACACCTTC. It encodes CASSPWTGGMGGYTF.

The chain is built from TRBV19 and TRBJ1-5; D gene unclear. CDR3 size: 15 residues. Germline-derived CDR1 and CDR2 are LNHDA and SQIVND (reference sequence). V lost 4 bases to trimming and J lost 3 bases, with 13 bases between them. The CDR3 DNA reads TGTGCCAGTAGTACCCTTGACACCCCCAATCAGCCCCAGCATTTT. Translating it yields CASSTLDTPNQPQHF.

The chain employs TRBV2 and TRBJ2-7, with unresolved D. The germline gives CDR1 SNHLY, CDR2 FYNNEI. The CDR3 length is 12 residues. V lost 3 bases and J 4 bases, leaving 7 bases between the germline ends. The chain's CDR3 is CASSETPYEQYF. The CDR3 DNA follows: TGTGCCAGCAGTGAGACACCATACGAGCAGTACTTC.

Here the CDR3 reads CSAGSGGELFF. CDR3 DNA sequence: TGCAGTGCGGGGAGTGGCGGGGAGCTGTTTTTT. The genes are TRBV20-1 and TRBJ2-2, with D maybe TRBD2 (5 bases). This CDR3 spans 11 amino acids. Germline CDR1 and CDR2: DFQATT and SNEGSKA (reference sequence). Deletions cut 6 bases from V and 7 bases from J, with 9 bases between.

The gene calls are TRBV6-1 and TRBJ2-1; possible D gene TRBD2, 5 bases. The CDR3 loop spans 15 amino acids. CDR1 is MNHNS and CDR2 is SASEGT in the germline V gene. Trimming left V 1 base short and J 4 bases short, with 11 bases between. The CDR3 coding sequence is TGTGCCAGCAGTGAAGAGGTAGCGACGTACAATGAGCAGTTCTTC. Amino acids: CASSEEVATYNEQFF.

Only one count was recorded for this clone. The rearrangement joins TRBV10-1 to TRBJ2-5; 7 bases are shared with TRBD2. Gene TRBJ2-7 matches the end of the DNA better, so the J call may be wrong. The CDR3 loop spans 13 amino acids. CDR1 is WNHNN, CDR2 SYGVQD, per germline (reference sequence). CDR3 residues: CATTPGGIYEQYF. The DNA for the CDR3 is TGCGCCACCACCCCGGGAGGTATTTACGAGCAGTACTTC.

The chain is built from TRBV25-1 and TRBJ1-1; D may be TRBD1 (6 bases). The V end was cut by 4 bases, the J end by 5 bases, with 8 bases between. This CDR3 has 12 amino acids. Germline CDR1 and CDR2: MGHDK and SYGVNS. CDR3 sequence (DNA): TGTGCCAGCAGTGTAAGGGGGACTGAAGCTTTCTTT. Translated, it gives CASSVRGTEAFF.

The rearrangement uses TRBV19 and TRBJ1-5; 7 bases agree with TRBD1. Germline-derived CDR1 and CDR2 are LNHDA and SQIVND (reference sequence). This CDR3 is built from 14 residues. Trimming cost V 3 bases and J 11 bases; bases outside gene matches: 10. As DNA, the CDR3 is TGTGCCAGTAGTATGGGGACAGCGATCGTAACCCAGCATTTT. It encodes CASSMGTAIVTQHF.

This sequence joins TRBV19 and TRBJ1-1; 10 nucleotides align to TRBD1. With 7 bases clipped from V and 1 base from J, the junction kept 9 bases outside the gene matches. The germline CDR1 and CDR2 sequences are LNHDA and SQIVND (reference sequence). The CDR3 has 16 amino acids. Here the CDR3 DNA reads TGTGCCAGTACCACGGACAGGGGGTACGGGAACACTGAAGCTTTCTTT. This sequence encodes CASTTDRGYGNTEAFF.

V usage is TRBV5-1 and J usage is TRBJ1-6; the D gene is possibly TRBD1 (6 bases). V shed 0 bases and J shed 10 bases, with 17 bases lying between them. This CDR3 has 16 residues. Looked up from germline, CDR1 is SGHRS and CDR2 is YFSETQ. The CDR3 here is CASSLEASRGGSPLHF. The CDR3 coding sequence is TGCGCCAGCAGCTTGGAGGCGAGCCGAGGGGGATCACCCCTCCACTTT. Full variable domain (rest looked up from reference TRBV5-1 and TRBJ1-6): KAGVTQTPRYLIKTRGQQVTLSCSPISGHRSVSWYQQTPGQGLQFLFEYFSETQRNKGNFPGRFSGRQFSNSRSEMNVSTLELGDSALYLCASSLEASRGGSPLHFGNGTRLTVT.

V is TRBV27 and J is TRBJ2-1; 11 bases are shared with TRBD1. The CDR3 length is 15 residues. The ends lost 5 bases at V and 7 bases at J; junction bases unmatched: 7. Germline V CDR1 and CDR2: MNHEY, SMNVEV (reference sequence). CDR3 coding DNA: TGTGCCAGCAGTCCACGGACAGGGGGCCGGAATGAGCAGTTCTTC. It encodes CASSPRTGGRNEQFF.

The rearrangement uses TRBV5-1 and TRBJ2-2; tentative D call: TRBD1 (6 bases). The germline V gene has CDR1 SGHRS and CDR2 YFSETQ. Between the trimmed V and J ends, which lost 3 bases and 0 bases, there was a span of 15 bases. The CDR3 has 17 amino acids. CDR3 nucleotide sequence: TGCGCCAGCAGCTCCGTAGGGGGACGGACGAACACCGGGGAGCTGTTTTTT. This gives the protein CASSSVGGRTNTGELFF.

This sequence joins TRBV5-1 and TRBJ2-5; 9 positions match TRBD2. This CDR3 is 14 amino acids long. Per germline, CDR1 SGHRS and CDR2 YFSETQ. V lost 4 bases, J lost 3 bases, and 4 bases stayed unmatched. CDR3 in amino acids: CASSPIAGEETQYF. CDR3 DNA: TGCGCCAGCAGCCCAATAGCGGGAGAAGAGACCCAGTACTTC.

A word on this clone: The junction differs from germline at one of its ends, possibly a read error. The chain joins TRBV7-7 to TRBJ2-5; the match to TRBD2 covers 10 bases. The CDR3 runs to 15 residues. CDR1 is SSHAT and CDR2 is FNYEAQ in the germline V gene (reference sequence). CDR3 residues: CASSLASGRGETQYF. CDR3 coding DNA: TGTGCTAGCAGCTTAGCGAGCGGGAGGGGAGAGACCCAGTACTTC.

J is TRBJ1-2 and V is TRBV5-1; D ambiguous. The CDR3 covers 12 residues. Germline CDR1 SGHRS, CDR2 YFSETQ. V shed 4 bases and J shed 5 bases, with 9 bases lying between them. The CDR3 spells CASSDGLYGYTF. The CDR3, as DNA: TGCGCCAGCAGCGACGGACTGTATGGCTACACCTTC.

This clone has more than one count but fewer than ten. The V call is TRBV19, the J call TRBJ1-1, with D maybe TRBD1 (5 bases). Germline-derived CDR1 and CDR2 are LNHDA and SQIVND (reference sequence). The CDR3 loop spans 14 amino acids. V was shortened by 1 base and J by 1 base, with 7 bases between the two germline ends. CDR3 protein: CASSIGQQNTEAFF. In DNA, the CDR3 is TGTGCCAGTAGTATAGGACAGCAGAACACTGAAGCTTTCTTT. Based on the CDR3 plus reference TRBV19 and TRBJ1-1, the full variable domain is DGGITQSPKYLFRKEGQNVTLSCEQNLNHDAMYWYRQDPGQGLRLIYYSQIVNDFQKGDIAEGYSVSREKKESFPLTVTSAQKNPTAFYLCASSIGQQNTEAFFGQGTRLTVV.

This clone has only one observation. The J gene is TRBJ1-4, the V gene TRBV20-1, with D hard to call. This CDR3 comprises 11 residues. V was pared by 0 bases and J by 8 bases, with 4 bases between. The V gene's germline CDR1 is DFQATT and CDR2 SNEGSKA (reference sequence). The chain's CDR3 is CSARDREKLFF. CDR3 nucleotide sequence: TGCAGTGCTAGAGACAGGGAAAAACTGTTTTTT.